Listed below are T cell receptor beta chains from one sample, sequenced in a study of vaccination and CD4 T cells after COVID-19. The antigens of these receptors remain unknown. Each CDR3 protein gets one entry after TCRdb re-called the PCR reads with MiXCR. The sample lists about 17,000 distinct CDR3 sequences, 40% to 55% occurring once. The sample in question was CD4+ T cells from blood, cultured in vitro, obtained before SARS-CoV-2 vaccination. These receptors all stem from a human donor who received a COVID-19 vaccine. Each CDR3 is given with its conserved first and last residue. Fields, in order: D gene, V gene, J gene, clone size, CDR3 DNA, CDR3 protein. The D gene is left open where the match is weak. Where a row states a size, it is once, few, many or the class of an expanded clone; other rows omit it.

NA	TRBV6-1	TRBJ1-5	NA	TGTGCCAGCAGTGAAGTACCAGGGGATCAGCCCCAGCATTTT	CASSEVPGDQPQHF
TRBD2	TRBV20-1	TRBJ2-1	NA	TGCAGTGCTAGTGATCGGGGGGGCCTCTCCTACAATGAGCAGTTCTTC	CSASDRGGLSYNEQFF
NA	TRBV6-5	TRBJ1-6	NA	TGTGCCAGCAGTTCGCTTGGAGGGAGCTCCTATAATTCACCCCTCCACTTT	CASSSLGGSSYNSPLHF
NA	TRBV20-1	TRBJ1-1	few	TGCAGTGCTGCAAGGCAGGGGATGAGCACTGAAGCTTTCTTT	CSAARQGMSTEAFF
TRBD1	TRBV5-4	TRBJ1-2	NA	TGTGCCAGCAGCTTGGGGGGACAGTCGGGGAGCTATGGCTACACCTTC	CASSLGGQSGSYGYTF
NA	TRBV12-5	TRBJ1-2	NA	TGTGCTAGTGGTTTGGTTACCCCTAACTATGGCTACACCTTC	CASGLVTPNYGYTF
NA	TRBV12-3/TRBV12-4	TRBJ1-1	NA	TGTGCCAGCAGTTTGTTGCAGGGGTTGAACACTGAAGCTTTCTTT	CASSLLQGLNTEAFF
NA	TRBV5-1	TRBJ1-2	NA	TGCGCCAGCAGACCCGGGACACCGAACTATGGCTACACCTTC	CASRPGTPNYGYTF
TRBD1	TRBV6-1	TRBJ2-2	NA	TGTGCCAGCAGCACCGGGACAGGAAGGGGGATTAACACCGGGGAGCTGTTTTTT	CASSTGTGRGINTGELFF
TRBD2	TRBV20-1	TRBJ2-7	NA	TGCAGTGCTAGAGACGGGACTAGCGGGGGTCCTCTACGGGAGCAGTACTTC	CSARDGTSGGPLREQYF
NA	TRBV10-1	TRBJ2-3	NA	TGCGCCACCTCCCAAGACCCCAGCACAGATACGCAGTATTTT	CATSQDPSTDTQYF
NA	TRBV6-1	TRBJ1-5	few	TGTGCCATCGCCCAGGGAGCTGGCAATCAGCCCCAGCATTTT	CAIAQGAGNQPQHF
TRBD2	TRBV5-1	TRBJ2-1	NA	TGCGCCAGCAGTCTAGCGGGGAACTACAATGAGCAGTTCTTC	CASSLAGNYNEQFF
NA	TRBV12-5	TRBJ1-6	NA	TGTGCTAGTGGTTTGGTACCGGGGTTCTATAATTCACCCCTCCACTTT	CASGLVPGFYNSPLHF
NA	TRBV6-5	TRBJ1-6	NA	TGTGCCAGCAGTTACAGACAGTATAATTCACCCCTCCACTTT	CASSYRQYNSPLHF
NA	TRBV15	TRBJ2-5	NA	TGTGCCACCAGCAGAGATAGGGTTGGGGGGAGAAAAGAGACCCAGTACTTC	CATSRDRVGGRKETQYF